A single T cell receptor beta chain is shown here with its context. The entry originates in a study of blood T cell repertoires in COVID-19. The overall study: COVID-19 samples collected from the United States, Italy and Spain covered acute and convalescent phases. The cDNA or gDNA used as material had been derived from T cells, B-cell-depleted T cells, or PBMCs.

CDR3 size: 15 residues. V was clipped by 5 bases and J by 4 bases; unmatched bases: 8. Germline V CDR1 and CDR2: SGHNT, YENEEA. Original analysis: How many nucleated cells were present was estimated from reference gene primer amplification. The method was immunoSEQ multiplex PCR; TCRdb's version includes in-frame clones alone and lacks a portion of them. That table supplies the V and J calls and clone size; D and trimming were determined from the DNA. This table holds roughly 250,000 clones, about 81% found once. Sequenced material: peripheral blood. The chain uses TRBV11-3 and TRBJ2-1; 7 bases align to TRBD2. The receptor comes from a woman aged 60-75 years with active or convalescent COVID-19. The CDR3 nucleotides are TGTGCCAGCAGCCCGTGGCGGGGGTCGTACAATGAGCAGTTCTTC. Its protein is CASSPWRGSYNEQFF.